Each of the 32 T cell receptor beta chains below was sequenced from the same sample in a study of sequential checkpoint blockade in melanoma. Method: immunoSEQ multiplex PCR; TCRdb's copy keeps in-frame clones and lacks some. Counted here are 3,400 or so clones, 15% to 20% occurring once; the ten biggest clones make up about a quarter. This sample's treatment: randomized to nivolumab then ipilimumab (arm A) or the reverse (arm B). Material: tumor tissue (inferred from file names), obtained from a patient given nivolumab and ipilimumab in sequence. These TCRs come from a human donor with melanoma.

This clone is deemed medium-sized (0.01 to 0.1%). The chain carries TRBV9 and TRBJ2-1, with TRBD1 matching 7 bases. The V gene's germline CDR1 is SGDLS and CDR2 YYNGEE. J lost 4 bases, V lost 0 bases, and 4 bases had no gene match. This CDR3 region has 15 residues. The CDR3 protein is CASSVAGQPYNEQFF. In DNA, the CDR3 is TGTGCCAGCAGCGTAGCGGGACAGCCGTACAATGAGCAGTTCTTC.

The table lists this clone with a few counts. The V and J genes are TRBV5-1 and TRBJ2-1, with TRBD2 matching over 16 bases. J gave up 7 bases and V 0 bases, and 4 bases lay outside the gene matches. The CDR3 has 17 amino acids. CDR1 is SGHRS, CDR2 YFSETQ, per germline. This CDR3 reads CASSLAGLAGGQNEQFF. The CDR3 DNA reads TGCGCCAGCAGCTTGGCGGGACTAGCGGGGGGGCAAAATGAGCAGTTCTTC.

This chain links TRBV19 with TRBJ1-1; the match to TRBD1 covers 8 bases. Per the germline V gene, CDR1 is LNHDA and CDR2 is SQIVND (reference sequence). The junction had 11 bases not matched to a gene; V was cut back by 5 bases and J by 3 bases. There are 16 residues in the CDR3. CDR3 bases: TGTGCCAGTAGTGCCCAGGGGGCGAGGAGGGACACTGAAGCTTTCTTT. Its translation: CASSAQGARRDTEAFF.

This chain connects TRBV10-2 to TRBJ1-3; D gene ambiguous. Trimming took off 6 bases at V and 4 bases at J, with 10 bases between the two ends. The CDR3 covers 13 residues. Germline V lookup: CDR1 WSHSY, CDR2 SAAADI. The chain's CDR3 is CASRSSAGNTIYF. CDR3 nucleotides: TGCGCCAGCAGATCCTCGGCAGGAAACACCATATATTTT.

This clone has a count of ten or more. The genes are TRBV11-3 and TRBJ2-2; perhaps TRBD1 as D (6 bases). V lost 6 bases to trimming and J lost 1 base, with 15 bases between them. There are 16 residues in the CDR3. Germline V CDR1 and CDR2: SGHNT, YENEEA. The CDR3 coding sequence is TGTGCCAGCAGTACGGACAGCGACCGGAACACCGGGGAGCTGTTTTTT. Translation: CASSTDSDRNTGELFF.

The CDR3 region is CASSSLTYNEQFF. The CDR3 DNA follows: TGTGCCAGCAGCTCCCTGACCTACAATGAGCAGTTCTTC. The chain is built from TRBV7-4 and TRBJ2-1; no definite D call. The CDR3 runs 13 residues. The V and J ends lost 4 bases and 2 bases respectively, with 6 bases between them. Germline values: CDR1 SGHVT, CDR2 SQSDAQ.

This clone was picked up many times. The chain joins TRBV11-3 to TRBJ1-4; no clear D gene. Trimming cost V 1 base and J 3 bases, with 12 bases left between them. Germline lookup yields CDR1 SGHNT and CDR2 YENEEA. The CDR3 is 16 amino acids. The CDR3 DNA reads as TGTGCCAGCAGCTTAGTCGTGAAGGGAGCTAATGAAAAACTGTTTTTT. Amino acids: CASSLVVKGANEKLFF.

This clone was seen a few times. The junction differs from germline at one of its ends, possibly a read error. The chain joins TRBV6-8 to TRBJ1-2, with 8 nucleotides matching TRBD1. Looked up from germline, CDR1 is MNHGY and CDR2 is SAAAGT. The CDR3 is 14 amino acids. Here the CDR3 DNA reads TGTGCCATCAGTGGCGGACAGGGATACTATGGCTACACCTTC. It specifies CAISGGQGYYGYTF.

This clone was seen more than once but under ten times. The chain combines TRBV30 with TRBJ1-6, with D possibly being TRBD1 (5 bases). V was shortened by 0 bases and J by 0 bases, with 15 bases between the two germline ends. The length of the CDR3 is 18 residues. Germline values: CDR1 GTSNPN, CDR2 SVGIG (reference sequence). The DNA of the CDR3 is TGTGCCTGGAGTGTCACCTCAGGGTCCCTCTCCTATAATTCACCCCTCCACTTT. Translating it yields CAWSVTSGSLSYNSPLHF.

This clone has ten or more counts. This rearrangement joins TRBV7-1 to TRBJ2-2; D unresolved. TRBV7-1 is filed as an ORF, its function uncertain. The V end was cut by 5 bases, the J end by 4 bases, with 8 bases between. The CDR3 runs to 13 residues. CDR3 amino acids: CASSRWLTGELFF. In DNA form, the CDR3 reads TGTGCCAGCAGCCGATGGCTCACCGGGGAGCTGTTTTTT.

V and J are TRBV14 and TRBJ1-2; possibly TRBD1 for D (6 bases). The CDR3 totals 13 residues. V lost 4 bases and J lost 7, with 13 bases in between. Per the germline V gene, CDR1 is SGHDN and CDR2 is FVKESK. The CDR3 DNA follows: TGTGCCAGCAGCCCTAAAACAGGGAGTGGCTACACCTTC. Its translation: CASSPKTGSGYTF.

The chain recombines TRBV10-2 with TRBJ2-4; 8 bases line up with TRBD1. J gave up 8 bases and V 5 bases, and 5 bases lay outside the gene matches. The germline V gene has CDR1 WSHSY and CDR2 SAAADI. CDR3 length equals 13 residues. The CDR3 region is CASSQGARDIQYF. The CDR3 bases are TGCGCCAGCAGTCAGGGGGCAAGAGACATTCAGTACTTC.

The J gene is TRBJ1-2, the V gene TRBV19; possible D gene TRBD1, 5 bases. The CDR3 length is 14 residues. Germline loops: CDR1 LNHDA, CDR2 SQIVND (reference sequence). V was clipped by 5 bases and J by 3 bases, with 13 bases between them. The CDR3 loop is CASSPRGRDYGYTF. The CDR3 coding sequence is TGTGCCAGTAGTCCGAGGGGTAGGGACTATGGCTACACCTTC.

The chain combines TRBV7-6 with TRBJ2-3, with TRBD1 matching over 7 bases. V was pared by 2 bases and J by 1 base, with 3 bases of the junction left unmatched. CDR1 and CDR2 from the germline V gene are SGHVS and FNYEAQ. CDR3 size: 15 residues. DNA for the CDR3: TGTGCCAGCAGCTTAAGGGGGCGAGGCACAGATACGCAGTATTTT. As protein: CASSLRGRGTDTQYF. Full variable domain (remainder filled in from reference TRBV7-6 and TRBJ2-3): GAGVSQSPRYKVTKRGQDVALRCDPISGHVSLYWYRQALGQGPEFLTYFNYEAQQDKSGLPNDRFSAERPEGSISTLTIQRTEQRDSAMYRCASSLRGRGTDTQYFGPGTRLTVL.

The chain uses TRBV28 and TRBJ1-5, with D uncertain. In germline, CDR1 is MDHEN, CDR2 SYDVKM. The V end lost 3 bases, the J end lost 4 bases, and 13 bases lay between the germline ends. This CDR3 is 15 amino acids long. CDR3 sequence (DNA): TGTGCCAGCAGTTTCGCCCTTTTGGGGAATCAGCCCCAGCATTTT. Protein sequence: CASSFALLGNQPQHF.

This clone is medium-sized in the sample. The chain couples TRBV28 to TRBJ2-4, with TRBD1 identical over 8 bases. After removal of 6 bases from V and 0 bases from J, the junction contained 4 bases not matched to a gene. Germline CDR1 MDHEN, CDR2 SYDVKM. The CDR3 totals 15 residues. CDR3 nucleotide sequence: TGTGCCAGCAGCCCGGACAGGGAAGCCAAAAACATTCAGTACTTC. It encodes CASSPDREAKNIQYF. The variable domain in full, with the rest retrieved from reference TRBV28 and TRBJ2-4, is DVKVTQSSRYLVKRTGEKVFLECVQDMDHENMFWYRQDPGLGLRLIYFSYDVKMKEKGDIPEGYSVSREKKERFSLILESASTNQTSMYLCASSPDREAKNIQYFGAGTRLSVL.

This clone was seen a few times. The chain recombines TRBV11-3 with TRBJ2-3; D unresolved. V lost 5 bases to trimming and J lost 0 bases, with 12 bases between them. The germline V gene encodes CDR1 SGHNT and CDR2 YENEEA. This CDR3 has 15 residues. The DNA of the CDR3 is TGTGCCAGCAGCGGGATATCAACTAGCACAGATACGCAGTATTTT. Its protein is CASSGISTSTDTQYF.

In its sample, this clone ranks as medium-sized. CDR3 protein: CASRSLRGRAPDTQYF. CDR3 in DNA: TGTGCCAGCAGAAGTCTGCGGGGGAGGGCACCAGATACGCAGTATTTT. The chain employs TRBV28 and TRBJ2-3; 7 nucleotides agree with TRBD2. Unmatched junction bases numbered 13, after V lost 6 bases and J lost 4 bases. The CDR3 is 16 residues long. Germline values: CDR1 MDHEN, CDR2 SYDVKM.

This clone was detected many times. V is TRBV11-3 and J is TRBJ2-2; 9 bases match TRBD1. V lost 5 bases to trimming and J lost 4 bases; unmatched junction nucleotides: 5. The germline gives CDR1 SGHNT, CDR2 YENEEA. CDR3 size: 15 residues. The CDR3 coding sequence is TGTGCCAGCAGCCTTTTGGACAGGGGCACCGGGGAGCTGTTTTTT. Translating gives CASSLLDRGTGELFF.

The J gene is TRBJ2-7, the V gene TRBV19; 7 nucleotides agree with TRBD2. The germline V gene has CDR1 LNHDA and CDR2 SQIVND (reference sequence). The CDR3 loop spans 14 amino acids. With V trimmed by 6 bases and J by 2 bases, 7 bases remained unmatched. The CDR3 protein is CASSLGTTTYEQYF. CDR3 nucleotides: TGTGCCAGTAGCTTGGGGACTACCACCTACGAGCAGTACTTC.

The chain couples TRBV11-3 to TRBJ1-1; D is perhaps TRBD1 (5 bases). Germline V gene data show CDR1 as SGHNT and CDR2 as YENEEA. This CDR3 region has 14 residues. V was clipped by 2 bases and J by 7 bases, with 14 bases between them. The CDR3 is CASSLSRGGFEAFF. Here the CDR3 DNA reads TGTGCCAGCAGCTTATCCCGGGGGGGTTTTGAAGCTTTCTTT.

The CDR3 protein is CASSLAVGTGVYGYTF. CDR3 in DNA: TGTGCCAGCAGTTTAGCAGTGGGGACAGGGGTCTATGGCTACACCTTC. The chain carries TRBV28 and TRBJ1-2; 10 bases map to TRBD1. In germline, CDR1 is MDHEN, CDR2 SYDVKM. CDR3 length equals 16 residues. J was trimmed by 4 bases and V by 2 bases; bases with no gene match: 7.

This clone was seen only a few times. The rearrangement joins TRBV28 to TRBJ2-1, with 13 bases lining up with TRBD2. Trimming at V came to 6 bases and at J to 5 bases, leaving 7 bases not matched to a gene. Per germline, CDR1 MDHEN and CDR2 SYDVKM. The CDR3 runs to 16 residues. CDR3 protein: CASSPLTSGRHNEQFF. The CDR3 DNA reads TGTGCCAGCAGCCCCCTGACTAGCGGGAGGCACAATGAGCAGTTCTTC.

This clone appeared a few times. The rearrangement uses TRBV29-1 and TRBJ1-2, with 8 nucleotides matching TRBD1. Germline CDR1 and CDR2: SQVTM and ANQGSEA. The CDR3 is made up of 13 amino acids. The V segment lost 6 bases and the J segment 5 bases; nucleotides outside the gene matches: 8. The CDR3 DNA reads as TGCAGCGTCAGGACAGGGACACAGTATGGCTACACCTTC. Protein: CSVRTGTQYGYTF.

In this sample, this clone is medium-sized. The chain links TRBV9 to TRBJ2-7, with TRBD1 matching 8 bases. The ends lost 0 bases at V and 5 bases at J; junction bases unmatched: 7. Germline-derived CDR1 and CDR2 are SGDLS and YYNGEE. This CDR3 region has 15 residues. The CDR3 nucleotides are TGTGCCAGCAGCGTAGAGCCGCAGGGGGCCCACGAGCAGTACTTC. As protein: CASSVEPQGAHEQYF.

V usage is TRBV19 and J usage is TRBJ2-5; D is ambiguous. Germline CDR1 reads LNHDA; CDR2 reads SQIVND (reference sequence). Trimming left V 6 bases short and J 5 bases short, with 10 bases between. CDR3 length equals 12 residues. In DNA, the CDR3 is TGTGCCAGTAGACAATCCGGGGAGACCCAGTACTTC. Encoded protein: CASRQSGETQYF.

The chain combines TRBV19 with TRBJ2-7, with 7 bases matching TRBD1. The CDR3 is 14 residues long. Trimming took 6 bases from V and 6 from J; bases not matched to a gene: 11. CDR1 and CDR2 (germline): LNHDA, SQIVND (reference sequence). CDR3 protein: CASSLTGTTSEQYF. CDR3 nucleotides: TGTGCCAGTAGCCTGACAGGGACCACCTCCGAGCAGTACTTC.

This chain's CDR3 is CASSLAGFMESETQYF. CDR3 DNA: TGCGCCAGCAGCTTGGCCGGTTTTATGGAGTCCGAGACCCAGTACTTC. This rearrangement joins TRBV5-1 to TRBJ2-5, with D uncertain. This CDR3 has 16 amino acids. V was clipped by 0 bases and J by 5 bases, with 17 bases between them. Germline values: CDR1 SGHRS, CDR2 YFSETQ.

The chain couples TRBV23-1 to TRBJ2-5, with a weak D call TRBD2 (6 bases). TRBV23-1 is classed as an ORF, of uncertain function. Trimming removed 5 bases at V and 2 bases at J, with 9 bases between. The CDR3 length is 13 residues. DNA of the CDR3: TGCGCCAGCAGTTCAGGACTACAAGAGACCCAGTACTTC. This translates into CASSSGLQETQYF.

Sample share makes this clone medium-sized. The chain joins TRBV11-3 to TRBJ2-3, with 7 bases aligning to TRBD1. The V segment lost 3 bases and the J segment 0 bases; nucleotides outside the gene matches: 3. CDR1 and CDR2 from the germline V gene are SGHNT and YENEEA. The CDR3 contains 15 residues. The CDR3 region is CASSLGQPSTDTQYF. CDR3 coding DNA: TGTGCCAGCAGCTTGGGACAGCCTAGCACAGATACGCAGTATTTT.

This clone has just a few counts. The chain joins TRBV19 to TRBJ2-7; D unclear. This CDR3 is built from 13 residues. Germline V gene sequence: CDR1 LNHDA, CDR2 SQIVND (reference sequence). The V and J ends lost 3 bases and 3 bases respectively, with 9 bases between them. CDR3 coding DNA: TGTGCCAGTAGTATCGGCCTGAACTACGAGCAGTACTTC. Protein: CASSIGLNYEQYF.

This clone counts as medium-sized. The chain uses TRBV6-8 and TRBJ1-1; the D is unclear. Germline V gene sequence: CDR1 MNHGY, CDR2 SAAAGT. The CDR3 has 16 residues. The ends were cut back, 2 bases at V and 0 bases at J, with 13 bases in the middle. The CDR3 DNA is TGTGCCAGCAGTTACCCTCCACGGGCCATGAACACTGAAGCTTTCTTT. Translation gives CASSYPPRAMNTEAFF.